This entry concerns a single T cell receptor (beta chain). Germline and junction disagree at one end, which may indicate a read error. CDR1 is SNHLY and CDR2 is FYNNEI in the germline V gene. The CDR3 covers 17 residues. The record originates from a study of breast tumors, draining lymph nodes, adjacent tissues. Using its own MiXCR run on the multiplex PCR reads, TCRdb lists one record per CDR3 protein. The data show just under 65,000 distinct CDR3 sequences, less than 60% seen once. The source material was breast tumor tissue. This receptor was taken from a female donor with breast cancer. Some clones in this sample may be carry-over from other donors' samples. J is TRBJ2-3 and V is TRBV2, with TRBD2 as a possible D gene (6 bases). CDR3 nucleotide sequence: TGTGCCGGCAGTGAAGCGCTTCATCGGGGGAGCACAGGTACGCAGTATTTT. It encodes CAGSEALHRGSTGTQYF. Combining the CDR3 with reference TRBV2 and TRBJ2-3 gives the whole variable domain EPEVTQTPSHQVTQMGQEVILRCVPISNHLYFYWYRQILGQKVEFLVSFYNNEISEKSEIFDDQFSVERPDGSNFTLKIRSTKLEDSAMYFCAGSEALHRGSTGTQYFGPGTRLTVL.